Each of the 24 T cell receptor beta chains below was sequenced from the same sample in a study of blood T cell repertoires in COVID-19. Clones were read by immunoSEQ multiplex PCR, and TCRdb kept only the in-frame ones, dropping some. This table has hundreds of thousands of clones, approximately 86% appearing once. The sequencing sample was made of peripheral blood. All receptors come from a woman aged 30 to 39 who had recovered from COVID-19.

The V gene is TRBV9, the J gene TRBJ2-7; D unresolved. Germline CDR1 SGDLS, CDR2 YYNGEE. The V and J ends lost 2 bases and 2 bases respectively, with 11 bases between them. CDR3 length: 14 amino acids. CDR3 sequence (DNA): TGTGCCAGCAGCGTCGACTCGACCCCCTACGAGCAGTACTTC. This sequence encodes CASSVDSTPYEQYF. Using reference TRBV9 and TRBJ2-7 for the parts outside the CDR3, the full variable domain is DSGVTQTPKHLITATGQRVTLRCSPRSGDLSVYWYQQSLDQGLQFLIQYYNGEERAKGNILERFSAQQFPDLHSELNLSSLELGDSALYFCASSVDSTPYEQYFGPGTRLTVT.

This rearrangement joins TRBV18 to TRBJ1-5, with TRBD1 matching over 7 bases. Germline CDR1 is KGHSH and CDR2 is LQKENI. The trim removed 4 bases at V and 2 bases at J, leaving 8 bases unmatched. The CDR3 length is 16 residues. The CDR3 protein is CASSQTGLGGNQPQHF. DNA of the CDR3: TGTGCCAGCTCACAGACAGGGCTAGGGGGCAATCAGCCCCAGCATTTT. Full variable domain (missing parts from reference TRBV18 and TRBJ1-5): NAGVMQNPRHLVRRRGQEARLRCSPMKGHSHVYWYRQLPEEGLKFMVYLQKENIIDESGMPKERFSAEFPKEGPSILRIQQVVRGDSAAYFCASSQTGLGGNQPQHFGDGTRLSIL.

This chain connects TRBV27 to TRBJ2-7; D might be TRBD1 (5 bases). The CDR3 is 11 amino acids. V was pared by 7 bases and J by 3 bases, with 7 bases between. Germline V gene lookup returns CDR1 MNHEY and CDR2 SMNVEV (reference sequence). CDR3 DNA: TGTGCCAGCACGACAGACTACGAGCAGTACTTC. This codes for CASTTDYEQYF.

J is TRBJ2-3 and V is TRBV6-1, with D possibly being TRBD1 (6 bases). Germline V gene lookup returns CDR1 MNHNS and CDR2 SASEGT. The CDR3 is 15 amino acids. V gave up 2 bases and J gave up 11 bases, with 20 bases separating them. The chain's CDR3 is CASSEYGPGQIMQYF. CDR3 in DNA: TGTGCCAGCAGTGAATATGGTCCCGGACAGATAATGCAGTATTTT.

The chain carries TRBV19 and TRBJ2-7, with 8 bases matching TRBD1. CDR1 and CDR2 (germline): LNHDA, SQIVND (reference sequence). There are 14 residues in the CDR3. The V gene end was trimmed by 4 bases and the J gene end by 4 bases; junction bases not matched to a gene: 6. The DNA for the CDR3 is TGTGCCAGTAGTACCAGGACAGGGCCGTACGAGCAGTACTTC. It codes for CASSTRTGPYEQYF.

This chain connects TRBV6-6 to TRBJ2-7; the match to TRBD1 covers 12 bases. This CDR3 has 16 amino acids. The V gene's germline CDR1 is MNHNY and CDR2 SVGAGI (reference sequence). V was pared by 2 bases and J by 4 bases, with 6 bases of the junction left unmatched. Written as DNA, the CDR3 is TGTGCCAGCAGTTACCCGGGGACAGGGGGCAGGTACGAGCAGTACTTC. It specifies CASSYPGTGGRYEQYF.

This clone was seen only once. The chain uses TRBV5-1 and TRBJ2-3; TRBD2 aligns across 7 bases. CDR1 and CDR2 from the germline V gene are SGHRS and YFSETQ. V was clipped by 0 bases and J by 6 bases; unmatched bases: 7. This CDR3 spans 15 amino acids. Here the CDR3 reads CASSLGSTSDDTQYF. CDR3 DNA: TGCGCCAGCAGCTTGGGCTCAACTAGCGATGATACGCAGTATTTT.

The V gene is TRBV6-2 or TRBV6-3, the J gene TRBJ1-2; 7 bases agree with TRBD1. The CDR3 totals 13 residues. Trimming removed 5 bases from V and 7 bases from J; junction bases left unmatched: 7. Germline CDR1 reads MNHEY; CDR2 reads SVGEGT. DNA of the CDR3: TGTGCCAGCAGTCTCTCGACAGGGTCTGGCTACACCTTC. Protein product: CASSLSTGSGYTF.

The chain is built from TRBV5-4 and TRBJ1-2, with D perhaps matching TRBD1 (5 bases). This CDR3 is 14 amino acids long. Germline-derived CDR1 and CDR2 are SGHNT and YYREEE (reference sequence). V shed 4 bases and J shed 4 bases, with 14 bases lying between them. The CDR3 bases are TGTGCCAGCAGCCCCGGGTGGGGGGTCTATGGCTACACCTTC. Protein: CASSPGWGVYGYTF.

The CDR3 coding sequence is TGTGCCAGCAGCGTCCGGACTACTGGGGCCAACGTCCTGACTTTC. This gives the protein CASSVRTTGANVLTF. The chain links TRBV7-2 to TRBJ2-6; perhaps TRBD2 as D (6 bases). The length of the CDR3 is 15 residues. Germline V CDR1 and CDR2: SGHTA, FQGNSA. Trimming left V 5 bases short and J 2 bases short, with 10 bases between.

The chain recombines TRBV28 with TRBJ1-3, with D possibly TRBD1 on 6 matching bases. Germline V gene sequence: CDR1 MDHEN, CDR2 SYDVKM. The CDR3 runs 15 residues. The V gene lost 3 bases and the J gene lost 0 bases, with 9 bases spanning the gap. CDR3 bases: TGTGCCAGCAGTTTTGGGGACAACTCTGGAAACACCATATATTTT. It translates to CASSFGDNSGNTIYF.

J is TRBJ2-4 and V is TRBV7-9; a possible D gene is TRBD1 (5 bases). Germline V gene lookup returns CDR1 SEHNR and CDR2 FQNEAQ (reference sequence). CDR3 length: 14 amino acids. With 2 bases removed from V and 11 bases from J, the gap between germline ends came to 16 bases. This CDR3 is CASSLQSGKGVQYF. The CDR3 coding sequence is TGTGCCAGCAGCTTACAGAGTGGGAAAGGGGTTCAGTACTTC.

The CDR3 sequence: CSVVGQGDTEAFF. CDR3 nucleotides: TGCAGCGTTGTTGGACAGGGCGACACTGAAGCTTTCTTT. The chain carries TRBV29-1 and TRBJ1-1, with 8 bases fitting TRBD1. The CDR3 has 13 amino acids. Losses at the gene ends were 4 bases for V and 3 bases for J; bases not matched to a gene: 4. Germline V gives CDR1 SQVTM, CDR2 ANQGSEA.

As DNA, the CDR3 is TGTGCCAGCAGTCGCAGGGTATACAATGAGCAGTTCTTC. Amino acids: CASSRRVYNEQFF. The V and J genes are TRBV27 and TRBJ2-1; a possible D gene is TRBD1 (5 bases). This CDR3 contains 13 residues. Trimming cost V 5 bases and J 4 bases, with 9 bases left between them. Germline CDR1 reads MNHEY; CDR2 reads SMNVEV (reference sequence).

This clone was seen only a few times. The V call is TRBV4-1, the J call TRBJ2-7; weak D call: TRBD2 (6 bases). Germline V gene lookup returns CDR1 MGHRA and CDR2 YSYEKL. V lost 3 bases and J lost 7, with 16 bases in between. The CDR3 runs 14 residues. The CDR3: CASSHPLRRAEQYF. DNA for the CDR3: TGCGCCAGCAGCCACCCTTTAAGGAGGGCGGAGCAGTACTTC.

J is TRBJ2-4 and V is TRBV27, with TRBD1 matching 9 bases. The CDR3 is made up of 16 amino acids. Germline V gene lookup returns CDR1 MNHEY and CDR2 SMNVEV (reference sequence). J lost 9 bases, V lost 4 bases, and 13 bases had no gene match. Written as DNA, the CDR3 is TGTGCCAGCAGTTCGGACTCGGACAGGGGAAGGAGCATTCAGTACTTC. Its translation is CASSSDSDRGRSIQYF.

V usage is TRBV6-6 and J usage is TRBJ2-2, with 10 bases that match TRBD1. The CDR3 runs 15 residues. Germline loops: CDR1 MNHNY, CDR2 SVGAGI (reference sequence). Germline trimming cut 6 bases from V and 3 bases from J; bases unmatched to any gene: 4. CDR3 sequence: CASRPDRGDTGELFF. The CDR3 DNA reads TGTGCCAGCAGACCGGACAGGGGGGACACCGGGGAGCTGTTTTTT.

For the CDR3, the DNA is TGTGCCAGCAGTGGGTCGAGGACTAGCGGCACAGATACGCAGTATTTT. Translating gives CASSGSRTSGTDTQYF. The genes are TRBV27 and TRBJ2-3; 9 bases agree with TRBD2. The CDR3 is 16 residues long. The J segment lost 1 base and the V segment lost 5 bases, leaving 7 bases of the junction unmatched. Germline loops: CDR1 MNHEY, CDR2 SMNVEV (reference sequence).

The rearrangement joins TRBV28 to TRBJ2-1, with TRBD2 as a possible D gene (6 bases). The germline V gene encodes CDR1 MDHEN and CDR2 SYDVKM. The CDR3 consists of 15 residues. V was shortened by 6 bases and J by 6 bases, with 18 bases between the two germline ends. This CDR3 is CASSVARLGGNEQFF. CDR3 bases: TGTGCCAGCAGCGTCGCCCGCCTCGGGGGCAATGAGCAGTTCTTC.

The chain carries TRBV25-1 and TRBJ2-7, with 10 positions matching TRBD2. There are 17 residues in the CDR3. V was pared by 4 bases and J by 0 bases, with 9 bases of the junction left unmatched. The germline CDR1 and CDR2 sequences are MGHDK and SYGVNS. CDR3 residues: CASSAPWTSGFSYEQYF. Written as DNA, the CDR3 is TGTGCCAGCAGTGCCCCATGGACTAGCGGTTTCTCCTACGAGCAGTACTTC.

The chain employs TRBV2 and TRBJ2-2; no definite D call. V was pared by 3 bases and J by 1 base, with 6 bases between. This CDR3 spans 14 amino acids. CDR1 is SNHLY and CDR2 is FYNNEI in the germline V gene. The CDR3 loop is CASSEERNTGELFF. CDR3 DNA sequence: TGTGCCAGCAGTGAGGAGAGGAACACCGGGGAGCTGTTTTTT.

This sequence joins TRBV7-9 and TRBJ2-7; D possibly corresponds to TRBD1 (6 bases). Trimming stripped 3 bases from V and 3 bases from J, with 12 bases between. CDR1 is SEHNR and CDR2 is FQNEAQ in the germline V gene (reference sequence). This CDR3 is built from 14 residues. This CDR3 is CASSFTGQIYEQYF. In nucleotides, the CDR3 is TGTGCCAGCAGCTTTACGGGACAAATCTACGAGCAGTACTTC.

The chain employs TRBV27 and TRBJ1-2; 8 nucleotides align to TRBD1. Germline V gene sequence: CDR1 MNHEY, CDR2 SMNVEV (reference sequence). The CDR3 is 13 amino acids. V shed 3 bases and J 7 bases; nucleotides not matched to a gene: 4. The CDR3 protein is CASSFGQGRGYTF. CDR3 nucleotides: TGTGCCAGCAGTTTCGGACAGGGCCGTGGCTACACCTTC.

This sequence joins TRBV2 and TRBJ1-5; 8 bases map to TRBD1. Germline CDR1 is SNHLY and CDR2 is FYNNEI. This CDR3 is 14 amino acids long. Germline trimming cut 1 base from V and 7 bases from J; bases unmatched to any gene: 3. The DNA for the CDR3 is TGTGCCAGCAGTGAAGGACAGGGGATCCAGCCCCAGCATTTT. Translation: CASSEGQGIQPQHF. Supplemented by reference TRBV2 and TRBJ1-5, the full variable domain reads EPEVTQTPSHQVTQMGQEVILRCVPISNHLYFYWYRQILGQKVEFLVSFYNNEISEKSEIFDDQFSVERPDGSNFTLKIRSTKLEDSAMYFCASSEGQGIQPQHFGDGTRLSIL.